This passage covers 9 T cell receptor beta chains from one sample sequenced in a study of shared clonotypes between healthy human individuals. TCRdb's copy holds only in-frame clones and misses some; the assay was immunoSEQ multiplex PCR. The table lists some 2 million clones, about 94% of them singletons. Positive CCR7 selection of CD45RO-negative cells yielded the naive CD8 cells, and terminally differentiated effector memory CD45RA+ cells were excluded. Specimen: naive CD8+ T cells sorted from blood. These receptors were collected from a man younger than 30 in good health.

V is TRBV27 and J is TRBJ2-5, with D perhaps being TRBD1 or TRBD2 (5 bases each). V lost 5 bases to trimming and J lost 1 base, with 11 bases between them. Germline-derived CDR1 and CDR2 are MNHEY and SMNVEV (reference sequence). This CDR3 is built from 14 residues. CDR3: CASSGPGPQETQYF. CDR3 sequence (DNA): TGTGCCAGCAGTGGGCCGGGACCCCAAGAGACCCAGTACTTC.

As regards this clone: The sample has other DNA sequences that encode this CDR3 too. CDR3 nucleotide sequence: TGTGCCAGCAGTTCGACACTTCAAGAGACCCAGTACTTC. This translates into CASSSTLQETQYF. The chain is built from TRBV27 and TRBJ2-5; no clear D gene. Trimming removed 4 bases at V and 2 bases at J, with 8 bases between. CDR3 size: 13 residues. Germline V gives CDR1 MNHEY, CDR2 SMNVEV (reference sequence).

The CDR3 region has the DNA TGTGCCAGCAGCCAGGACAGGGGGTCGGATACGCAGTATTTT. Its translation: CASSQDRGSDTQYF. The rearrangement uses TRBV2 and TRBJ2-3; TRBD1 agrees at 10 bases. CDR3 length equals 14 residues. Trimming cost V 6 bases and J 6 bases; bases outside gene matches: 6. Germline V lookup: CDR1 SNHLY, CDR2 FYNNEI. The full variable domain, its missing parts supplied by reference TRBV2 and TRBJ2-3, is EPEVTQTPSHQVTQMGQEVILRCVPISNHLYFYWYRQILGQKVEFLVSFYNNEISEKSEIFDDQFSVERPDGSNFTLKIRSTKLEDSAMYFCASSQDRGSDTQYFGPGTRLTVL.

This chain joins TRBV27 and TRBJ2-3; D is perhaps TRBD1 (5 bases). Per germline, CDR1 MNHEY and CDR2 SMNVEV (reference sequence). The CDR3 totals 15 residues. The V end was cut by 5 bases, the J end by 0 bases, with 12 bases between. CDR3 in amino acids: CASSGASQSTDTQYF. The DNA of the CDR3 is TGTGCCAGCAGTGGGGCGTCGCAAAGCACAGATACGCAGTATTTT.

The genes are TRBV2 and TRBJ1-1, with a possible D match to TRBD1 (6 bases). The V and J ends lost 6 bases and 4 bases respectively, with 9 bases between them. From germline, CDR1 is SNHLY and CDR2 FYNNEI. This CDR3 is 12 amino acids long. This CDR3 reads CASRQGFTEAFF. DNA of the CDR3: TGTGCCAGCAGGCAGGGGTTCACTGAAGCTTTCTTT.

The chain uses TRBV5-4 and TRBJ2-7; 10 positions agree with TRBD2. The length of the CDR3 is 15 residues. V trimming: 3 bases; J trimming: 6 bases; junction bases outside the gene matches: 9. The germline CDR1 and CDR2 sequences are SGHNT and YYREEE (reference sequence). CDR3 loop: CASSSLPGLAPEQYF. Written as DNA, the CDR3 is TGTGCCAGCAGCTCACTGCCGGGACTAGCGCCCGAGCAGTACTTC.

Notes on this clone: The sample holds other DNA sequences that translate to the same CDR3. V usage is TRBV9 and J usage is TRBJ2-7, with D maybe TRBD2 (6 bases). CDR1 and CDR2 from the germline V gene are SGDLS and YYNGEE. Trimming removed 0 bases from V and 5 bases from J, with 6 bases in between. The CDR3 runs 12 residues. CDR3 DNA: TGTGCCAGCAGCGTAGGCGGGGACGAGCAGTACTTC. Protein product: CASSVGGDEQYF.

The chain links TRBV4-3 to TRBJ2-5; D ambiguous. The length of the CDR3 is 16 residues. Germline V lookup: CDR1 LGHNA, CDR2 YSLEER. Trimming removed 0 bases at V and 2 bases at J, with 13 bases between. The CDR3 protein is CASSQDGQDEQETQYF. The CDR3 nucleotides read TGCGCCAGCAGCCAAGATGGGCAGGATGAACAAGAGACCCAGTACTTC.

CDR3 sequence: CASYSLGDRTGELFF. CDR3 coding DNA: TGTGCCAGCTATTCACTTGGGGATCGTACCGGGGAGCTGTTTTTT. The rearrangement joins TRBV2 to TRBJ2-2; D gene uncertain. Trimming took off 8 bases at V and 5 bases at J, with 18 bases between the two ends. Germline CDR1 reads SNHLY; CDR2 reads FYNNEI. This CDR3 contains 15 residues.